Only a few counts were recorded for the clone carrying this TCR beta chain. What it recognizes is unknown. The sample is drawn from a study of T cell responses to AZD1222 COVID-19 vaccine. Study-level findings and limits: Close to half of all spike-specific TCRs reportedly target regions of the variants that are unmutated.

Germline V gives CDR1 SGHTA, CDR2 FQGNSA. The CDR3 consists of 13 residues. Trimming left V 4 bases short and J 2 bases short, with 9 bases between. The repertoire was sequenced with immunoSEQ multiplex PCR; TCRdb's copy has only in-frame clones and lacks some. In the table there are some 40,000 clones, around 90% of which are singletons. The sequence derives from an adult who received the MenACWY meningococcal vaccine as a control. V gene TRBV7-2 combines with J gene TRBJ2-7, with D tentatively TRBD1 or TRBD2 (5 bases each). The sample in question was peripheral blood, obtained 28 days after the second dose of the MenACWY control vaccine. Here the CDR3 DNA reads TGTGCCAGCAGCTACGGGACCCCCTACGAGCAGTACTTC. Translation gives CASSYGTPYEQYF.